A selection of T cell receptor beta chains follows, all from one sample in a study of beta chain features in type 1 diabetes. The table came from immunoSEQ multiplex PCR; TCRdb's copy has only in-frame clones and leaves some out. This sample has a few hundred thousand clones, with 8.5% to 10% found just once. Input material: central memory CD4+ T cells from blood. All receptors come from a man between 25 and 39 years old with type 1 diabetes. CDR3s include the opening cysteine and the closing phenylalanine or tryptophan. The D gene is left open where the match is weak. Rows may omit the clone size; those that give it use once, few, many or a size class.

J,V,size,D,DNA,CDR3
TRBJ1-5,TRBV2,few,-,TGTGCCAGCAGCGCCTCTTCTTTGACAGGCGGGAGCAATCAGCCCCAGCATTTT,CASSASSLTGGSNQPQHF
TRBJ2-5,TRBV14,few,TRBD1,TGTGCCAGCAGCGACAGGGTGTACCAAGAGACCCAGTACTTC,CASSDRVYQETQYF
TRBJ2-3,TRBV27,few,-,TGTGCCAGCAGTTTCGATTCCGGTACGCAGTATTTT,CASSFDSGTQYF
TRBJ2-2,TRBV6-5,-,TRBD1,TGTGCCAGCAGTGGCCGAACAGGGGGCACCGGGGAGCTGTTTTTT,CASSGRTGGTGELFF
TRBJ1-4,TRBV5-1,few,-,TGCGCCAGCAGCTTGACCGCAACTAATGAAAAACTGTTTTTT,CASSLTATNEKLFF
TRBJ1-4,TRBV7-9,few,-,TGTGCCAGCAGCTTACTCGGGGCTACAGAGGATGAAAAACTGTTTTTT,CASSLLGATEDEKLFF
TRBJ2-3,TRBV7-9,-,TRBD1,TGTGCCAGCAGTTCCGGGACAGGGGATTACACAGATACGCAGTATTTT,CASSSGTGDYTDTQYF
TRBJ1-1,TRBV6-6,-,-,TGTGCCAGCAGTAAAGCATGGGTAGCTTTCTTT,CASSKAWVAFF
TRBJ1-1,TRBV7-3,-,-,TGTGCCAGCATCGATAACCCTAACACTGAAGCTTTCTTT,CASIDNPNTEAFF
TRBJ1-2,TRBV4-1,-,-,TGTGCCAGCAGCCAAGATGACATCAACTATGGCTACACCTTC,CASSQDDINYGYTF
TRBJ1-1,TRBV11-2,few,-,TGTGCCAGCAGCTCTGGGCGTGGGGGGACTGAAGCTTTCTTT,CASSSGRGGTEAFF